A single sample gave rise to the 27 T cell receptor beta chains below, sequenced in a study of Ad26.COV2.S vaccination and SARS-CoV-2 variants. TCRdb keeps only in-frame clones here, not all; method: immunoSEQ multiplex PCR. Of 250,000 or so clones in the sample, around 88% were seen once. Treatment specified: some 20 received Ad26.COV2.S at low or high dose, single or two shots; about 5 received placebo; per-sample allocation not given. Sampling occurred on day 63 after the first vaccine or placebo injection. The sample here was peripheral blood, taken in a trial of Ad26.COV2.S vaccine versus placebo. The source is a person between 18 and 60 years old who received the Ad26.COV2.S COVID-19 vaccine or a placebo.

V usage is TRBV4-1 and J usage is TRBJ1-4, with 11 bases fitting TRBD1. J gave up 0 bases and V 4 bases, and 1 base lay outside the gene matches. The CDR3 has 16 residues. Germline CDR1 and CDR2: MGHRA and YSYEKL. DNA for the CDR3: TGCGCCAGCAGCCCGGGACAGGGGGCAACTAATGAAAAACTGTTTTTT. It encodes CASSPGQGATNEKLFF.

The chain joins TRBV11-2 to TRBJ2-5; 10 bases fit TRBD2. The V gene's germline CDR1 is SGHAT and CDR2 FQNNGV. This CDR3 is built from 16 residues. The V and J ends lost 3 bases and 5 bases, in that order; junction bases with no gene match: 9. The CDR3 loop is CASSFPSGGARETQYF. CDR3 nucleotides: TGTGCCAGCAGCTTTCCCAGCGGGGGGGCCAGGGAGACCCAGTACTTC.

CDR3 bases: TGTGCCAGCAGCTTGGGAGGGACTAGCGTTCGCACAGATACGCAGTATTTT. It specifies CASSLGGTSVRTDTQYF. The chain carries TRBV7-6 and TRBJ2-3; 10 nucleotides align to TRBD2. Germline-derived CDR1 and CDR2 are SGHVS and FNYEAQ. The ends lost 3 bases at V and 1 base at J; junction bases unmatched: 7. The CDR3 runs 17 residues.

This clone showed up many times. This sample includes further DNA sequences coding for the same CDR3. The CDR3 nucleotides read TGTGCCAGCAGTGACTCGGACAACACTGAAGCTTTCTTT. This sequence encodes CASSDSDNTEAFF. The rearrangement uses TRBV6-4 and TRBJ1-1, with no clear D. Trimming left V 0 bases short and J 2 bases short, with 4 bases between. The CDR3 is 13 amino acids. In germline, CDR1 is MRHNA, CDR2 SNTAGT.

This clone was seen a single time. The chain's CDR3 is CASSLGQGRYNEQFF. The DNA for the CDR3 is TGCGCCAGCAGCTTGGGTCAGGGTCGTTACAATGAGCAGTTCTTC. The V and J genes are TRBV5-1 and TRBJ2-1; D may be TRBD1 (5 bases). The CDR3 has 15 amino acids. Germline CDR1 is SGHRS and CDR2 is YFSETQ. Trimming removed 0 bases at V and 4 bases at J, with 11 bases between.

The gene calls are TRBV7-9 and TRBJ1-2; possibly TRBD1 for D (5 bases). Germline V gene data show CDR1 as SEHNR and CDR2 as FQNEAQ (reference sequence). V was cut by 6 bases and J by 6 bases, with 17 bases left in between. The CDR3 contains 14 residues. CDR3 in amino acids: CASSTPGEGDGYTF. DNA for the CDR3: TGTGCCAGCAGTACTCCGGGAGAAGGGGATGGCTACACCTTC.

The chain has TRBV6-5 and TRBJ2-5, with 7 nucleotides matching TRBD1. J was trimmed by 5 bases and V by 4 bases; bases with no gene match: 10. The CDR3 contains 15 residues. Germline V lookup: CDR1 MNHEY, CDR2 SVGAGI. Written as DNA, the CDR3 is TGTGCCAGCAGTTCTCGGGTAGGGGGCCTGGAGACCCAGTACTTC. This sequence encodes CASSSRVGGLETQYF.

V usage is TRBV6-2 or TRBV6-3 and J usage is TRBJ1-2; 8 nucleotides align to TRBD1. J was trimmed by 4 bases and V by 2 bases; bases with no gene match: 9. This CDR3 spans 16 amino acids. Germline CDR1 reads MNHEY; CDR2 reads SVGEGT. CDR3 amino acids: CASSYRTGRNPYGYTF. CDR3 DNA sequence: TGTGCCAGCAGTTACCGGACAGGGCGCAATCCCTATGGCTACACCTTC.

The chain uses TRBV18 and TRBJ2-7; 8 bases agree with TRBD1. V dropped 3 bases and J dropped 4; count of bases not matched to a gene: 5. Germline assignment: CDR1 KGHSH and CDR2 LQKENI. There are 14 residues in the CDR3. The CDR3 here is CASSPPDRGYEQYF. The CDR3 DNA follows: TGTGCCAGCTCACCCCCCGACAGGGGATACGAGCAGTACTTC.

The V call is TRBV5-1, the J call TRBJ2-5; 8 positions match TRBD2. CDR3 length: 15 amino acids. Germline assignment: CDR1 SGHRS and CDR2 YFSETQ. The V segment lost 0 bases and the J segment 2 bases; nucleotides outside the gene matches: 3. The CDR3 spells CASSLGSGGQETQYF. The CDR3 DNA reads as TGCGCCAGCAGCTTGGGCTCGGGGGGGCAAGAGACCCAGTACTTC.

This chain links TRBV6-4 with TRBJ2-1, with TRBD2 matching 9 bases. Germline trimming cut 6 bases from V and 3 bases from J; bases unmatched to any gene: 6. Germline lookup yields CDR1 MRHNA and CDR2 SNTAGT. This CDR3 has 15 amino acids. CDR3: CASRRSSGNYNEQFF. The CDR3, as DNA: TGTGCCAGCAGGAGGTCTAGCGGGAACTACAATGAGCAGTTCTTC.

This clone was counted between two and nine times. As DNA, the CDR3 is TGTGCCACTTGGGGGGCTAAGGGCTACACCTTC. Its protein product is CATWGAKGYTF. The chain employs TRBV6-5 and TRBJ1-2, with a possible D match to TRBD1 (6 bases). The CDR3 loop spans 11 amino acids. The germline CDR1 and CDR2 sequences are MNHEY and SVGAGI. The V end lost 10 bases, the J end lost 8 bases, and 14 bases lay between the germline ends.

The V call is TRBV7-3, the J call TRBJ1-1, with 9 bases lining up with TRBD1. After removal of 2 bases from V and 9 bases from J, the junction contained 7 bases not matched to a gene. This CDR3 contains 14 residues. The V gene's germline CDR1 is SGHTA and CDR2 FQGTGA. DNA of the CDR3: TGTGCCAGCAGCTTATATGGGACAGGGACGAAAGCTTTCTTT. Its protein is CASSLYGTGTKAFF. Full variable domain (rest looked up from reference TRBV7-3 and TRBJ1-1): GAGVSQTPSNKVTEKGKYVELRCDPISGHTALYWYRQSLGQGPEFLIYFQGTGAADDSGLPNDRFFAVRPEGSVSTLKIQRTERGDSAVYLCASSLYGTGTKAFFGQGTRLTVV.

The genes are TRBV4-2 and TRBJ2-2; maybe TRBD2 (6 bases). Germline V lookup: CDR1 LGHNA, CDR2 YNFKEQ. The CDR3 totals 14 residues. The V end lost 4 bases, the J end lost 5 bases, and 11 bases lay between the germline ends. CDR3 sequence: CASSLGSGTGELFF. The DNA for the CDR3 is TGTGCCAGCAGCCTCGGTAGCGGTACCGGGGAGCTGTTTTTT.

This sequence joins TRBV7-2 and TRBJ1-6, with 9 positions matching TRBD1. J lost 10 bases, V lost 4 bases, and 8 bases had no gene match. The CDR3 is 15 residues long. Germline CDR1 and CDR2: SGHTA and FQGNSA. The CDR3 DNA follows: TGTGCCAGCAGCTCGGGACAGGGTATGGGCTCACCCCTCCACTTT. Amino acids: CASSSGQGMGSPLHF.

The chain uses TRBV5-8 and TRBJ2-3; D perhaps matches TRBD1 (5 bases). This CDR3 comprises 15 residues. The germline V and J ends were trimmed by 4 bases and 5 bases, with 17 bases remaining between them. Germline CDR1 SGHTS, CDR2 YDEGEE. CDR3 in DNA: TGTGCCAGCAGCGGCCATTCCCTGGGGCGAGATACGCAGTATTTT. The encoded protein is CASSGHSLGRDTQYF.

CDR3 bases: TGTGCCAGCAGCTTAATGACGGGAGGGACTGAAGCTTTCTTT. This translates into CASSLMTGGTEAFF. V usage is TRBV11-2 and J usage is TRBJ1-1; D remains ambiguous. The V end lost 2 bases, the J end lost 5 bases, and 12 bases lay between the germline ends. Germline V gives CDR1 SGHAT, CDR2 FQNNGV. The CDR3 runs 14 residues. Full variable domain (outside the CDR3, taken from reference TRBV11-2 and TRBJ1-1): EAGVAQSPRYKIIEKRQSVAFWCNPISGHATLYWYQQILGQGPKLLIQFQNNGVVDDSQLPKDRFSAERLKGVDSTLKIQPAKLEDSAVYLCASSLMTGGTEAFFGQGTRLTVV.

The rearrangement uses TRBV6-6 and TRBJ1-4; 8 nucleotides align to TRBD1. The CDR3 spans 15 residues. Germline CDR1 is MNHNY and CDR2 is SVGAGI (reference sequence). The ends lost 4 bases at V and 8 bases at J; junction bases unmatched: 9. The CDR3 sequence: CASSFPGQGWEKLFF. Written as DNA, the CDR3 is TGTGCCAGCAGTTTCCCTGGACAGGGATGGGAAAAACTGTTTTTT.

The gene calls are TRBV27 and TRBJ1-6, with 7 bases that match TRBD1. The CDR3 has 13 amino acids. Unmatched junction bases numbered 1, after V lost 3 bases and J lost 8 bases. The germline V gene encodes CDR1 MNHEY and CDR2 SMNVEV (reference sequence). This CDR3 is CASSFQGDSPLHF. CDR3 in DNA: TGTGCCAGCAGTTTTCAGGGGGATTCACCCCTCCACTTT.

Remarks on this clone: Within the sample, other DNA sequences also encode this same CDR3. The chain uses TRBV18 and TRBJ1-6; 7 positions match TRBD1. The V gene's germline CDR1 is KGHSH and CDR2 LQKENI. The CDR3 contains 15 residues. With 3 bases clipped from V and 6 bases from J, the junction kept 5 bases outside the gene matches. CDR3 coding DNA: TGTGCCAGCTCACCCGAGGGACAGCCTAATTCACCCCTCCACTTT. Translating gives CASSPEGQPNSPLHF.

The rearrangement links TRBV7-9 to TRBJ2-5; perhaps TRBD1 as D (6 bases). This CDR3 has 15 residues. V lost 4 bases and J lost 3, with 15 bases in between. Germline values: CDR1 SEHNR, CDR2 FQNEAQ (reference sequence). The CDR3 nucleotides read TGTGCCAGCAGCTCTCCCGCAGGGGTGGAAGAGACCCAGTACTTC. It is translated as CASSSPAGVEETQYF. The full variable domain, with the rest looked up from reference TRBV7-9 and TRBJ2-5, is DTGVSQNPRHKITKRGQNVTFRCDPISEHNRLYWYRQTLGQGPEFLTYFQNEAQLEKSRLLSDRFSAERPKGSFSTLEIQRTEQGDSAMYLCASSSPAGVEETQYFGPGTRLLVL.

This clone has more than one count but fewer than ten. The junction does not match germline at one end; this may be a read error. The chain uses TRBV5-1 and TRBJ2-7, with 7 bases aligning to TRBD1. This CDR3 contains 12 residues. Germline V gene sequence: CDR1 SGHRS, CDR2 YFSETQ. CDR3 in amino acids: CASSASLDRLDF. The DNA for the CDR3 is TGCGCCAGCAGCGCCTCCCTGGACAGGTTGGACTTC. The full variable domain, in which reference TRBV5-1 and TRBJ2-7 provide the parts outside the CDR3, is KAGVTQTPRYLIKTRGQQVTLSCSPISGHRSVSWYQQTPGQGLQFLFEYFSETQRNKGNFPGRFSGRQFSNSRSEMNVSTLELGDSALYLCASSASLDRLDFGPGTRLTVT.

This clone was found a few times. This chain uses TRBV7-5 with TRBJ2-3; the table's TRBD1 call for D was not verified on the DNA. TRBV7-5 is a known pseudogene. The CDR3 is made up of 16 amino acids. The CDR3 DNA follows: TGTGCCAGAAGCCGCCAAGGAGACAGCAGAATCGATACGCAGTATTTT. It translates to CARSRQGDSRIDTQYF.

This clone was detected only once. The chain carries TRBV9 and TRBJ1-1; possible D gene TRBD1, 6 bases. In germline, CDR1 is SGDLS, CDR2 YYNGEE. V lost 4 bases, J lost 2 bases, and 12 bases lay in between. CDR3 length: 14 residues. The DNA for the CDR3 is TGTGCCAGCAGCCCCAGACAGGCTAACACTGAAGCTTTCTTT. Amino acid sequence: CASSPRQANTEAFF.

The chain joins TRBV7-2 to TRBJ1-2; TRBD1 might be the D (6 bases). With 2 bases removed from V and 4 bases from J, the gap between germline ends came to 11 bases. The CDR3 length is 14 residues. Looked up from germline, CDR1 is SGHTA and CDR2 is FQGNSA. CDR3 in DNA: TGTGCCAGCAGCTTAAGACAGGAGTCCTATGGCTACACCTTC. Its protein is CASSLRQESYGYTF.

This rearrangement joins TRBV2 to TRBJ2-1; TRBD1 might be the D (6 bases). V was cut by 10 bases and J by 14 bases, with 18 bases left in between. CDR1 SNHLY and CDR2 FYNNEI come from the germline V gene. This CDR3 has 11 amino acids. The CDR3 spells CAIDRTGSEFF. CDR3 DNA sequence: TGTGCCATCGACCGAACAGGGTCCGAGTTCTTC.

This clone was counted once. This chain links TRBV5-6 with TRBJ1-2; D call uncertain. Trimming removed 1 base from V and 4 bases from J, with 8 bases in between. The CDR3 is 13 residues long. Looked up from germline, CDR1 is SGHDT and CDR2 is YYEEEE. CDR3 in amino acids: CASSLTGSYGYTF. CDR3 DNA sequence: TGTGCCAGCAGCTTGACTGGGAGCTATGGCTACACCTTC.